One sample yielded the 19 T cell receptor beta chains listed below, sequenced in a study of T cells in Graves' hyperthyroidism and ophthalmopathy. What was amplified from RNA transcripts were TCR beta CDR3 regions. Researchers ran a first-round RT-PCR on the TCR CDR3 using the HTBI primer set. TCRdb reanalysed the multiplex PCR reads using MiXCR and keeps one entry per CDR3 protein. The sample contains 450,000 to 550,000 distinct CDR3 sequences, around a quarter of which appear only once. The sequenced sample was blood. The receptors here all came from a woman in her twenties or thirties with Graves' ophthalmopathy.

This clonotype was detected only a few times. CDR3 region: CASSLASGVTEAFF. CDR3 bases: TGTGCCAGCAGCTTGGCCTCTGGGGTCACTGAAGCTTTCTTT. The chain is built from TRBV5-4 and TRBJ1-1; D is unclear. CDR1 is SGHNT and CDR2 is YYREEE in the germline V gene (reference sequence). This CDR3 comprises 14 residues. V lost 0 bases and J 4 bases, leaving 10 bases between the germline ends.

V gene TRBV3-1 combines with J gene TRBJ1-6; no clear D gene. Deletions cut 5 bases from V and 7 bases from J, with 3 bases between. This CDR3 is 11 amino acids long. Germline loops: CDR1 LGHDT, CDR2 YNNKEL (reference sequence). The CDR3 region has the DNA TGTGCCAGCAGCGACAATTCACCCCTCCACTTT. This translates into CASSDNSPLHF.

A remark on this clonotype: Germline is not matched at one junction end, which may reflect a read error. The V gene is TRBV7-2, the J gene TRBJ2-4; tentative D call: TRBD1 (5 bases). The CDR3 contains 13 residues. Germline lookup yields CDR1 SGHTA and CDR2 FQGNSA. CDR3 loop: CASSPGGAAIQYF. CDR3 sequence (DNA): TGCGCCAGCAGCCCGGGTGGGGCAGCCATTCAGTACTTC.

The DNA for the CDR3 is TGTGCCAGCAGTGATAAGGGGCGGAATTCACCCCTCCACTTT. It specifies CASSDKGRNSPLHF. V usage is TRBV25-1 and J usage is TRBJ1-6, with D perhaps matching TRBD1 (5 bases). The V and J ends lost 3 bases and 7 bases respectively, with 10 bases between them. Germline CDR1 and CDR2: MGHDK and SYGVNS. CDR3 length equals 14 residues.

Points on this clonotype: Mismatch with germline at one junction end may stem from a read error. The CDR3 protein is CASTLAGAGSYEQCF. The CDR3, as DNA: TGTGCCAGCACCTTAGCGGGAGCCGGCTCCTACGAGCAGTGCTTC. This rearrangement joins TRBV7-2 to TRBJ2-7; 9 bases are a match to TRBD2. The CDR3 runs 15 residues. Germline lookup yields CDR1 SGHTA and CDR2 FQGNSA.

The chain recombines TRBV6-1 with TRBJ2-6; D assignment may be TRBD1 or TRBD2 (6 bases each). Germline assignment: CDR1 MNHNS and CDR2 SASEGT. V dropped 7 bases and J dropped 3 bases, with 16 bases sitting between them. CDR3 length: 16 residues. The CDR3 spells CASTLEGGDGANVLTF. Here the CDR3 DNA reads TGTGCCAGCACCTTGGAGGGGGGCGATGGGGCCAACGTCCTGACTTTC.

This clonotype was observed a few times. This chain joins TRBV28 and TRBJ2-7; D is ambiguous. Germline assignment: CDR1 MDHEN and CDR2 SYDVKM. The germline V and J ends were trimmed by 6 bases and 1 base, with 16 bases remaining between them. The CDR3 covers 15 residues. The CDR3 is CASRSPLEGSYEQYF. The CDR3 DNA reads as TGTGCCAGCAGGTCGCCACTGGAAGGATCCTACGAGCAGTACTTC.

This clonotype was observed at least ten times. The chain recombines TRBV6-5 with TRBJ2-5, with 8 bases identical to TRBD2. Germline V gene data show CDR1 as MNHEY and CDR2 as SVGAGI. Germline trimming cut 2 bases from V and 1 base from J; bases unmatched to any gene: 0. The length of the CDR3 is 14 residues. The CDR3 is CASSYGTSQETQYF. In nucleotides, the CDR3 is TGTGCCAGCAGTTACGGGACTAGCCAAGAGACCCAGTACTTC.

This chain uses TRBV15 with TRBJ1-1; possible D gene TRBD1, 5 bases. V was trimmed by 4 bases and J by 7 bases, leaving 13 bases between them. Per the germline V gene, CDR1 is LNHNV and CDR2 is YYDKDF (reference sequence). The CDR3 runs 13 residues. Here the CDR3 reads CATSMVRRGEAFF. As DNA, the CDR3 is TGTGCCACCAGCATGGTCCGAAGGGGTGAAGCTTTCTTT.

The table lists this clonotype with a few counts. CDR3 loop: CASSSWEGGRETQYF. The CDR3 nucleotides are TGTGCCAGCAGTTCCTGGGAGGGAGGGCGAGAGACCCAGTACTTC. V is TRBV28 and J is TRBJ2-5; 7 nucleotides match TRBD2. This CDR3 comprises 15 residues. Germline values: CDR1 MDHEN, CDR2 SYDVKM. V was clipped by 4 bases and J by 4 bases; unmatched bases: 9.

This clonotype was seen only a few times. V and J are TRBV6-5 and TRBJ2-1; D might be TRBD1 (5 bases). V lost 0 bases, J lost 6 bases, and 9 bases lay in between. The CDR3 runs to 14 residues. In germline, CDR1 is MNHEY, CDR2 SVGAGI. The CDR3 DNA is TGTGCCAGCAGTTACTCGGGGCTGGCCAATGAGCAGTTCTTC. Protein sequence: CASSYSGLANEQFF.

There are many counts of this clonotype. Here the CDR3 DNA reads TGCAGTGCTAGCAGATTCAACACTGAAGCTTTCTTT. This sequence encodes CSASRFNTEAFF. The rearrangement uses TRBV20-1 and TRBJ1-1; unclear D gene. V shed 3 bases and J shed 2 bases, with 7 bases lying between them. The CDR3 has 12 amino acids. Germline V CDR1 and CDR2: DFQATT, SNEGSKA (reference sequence).

This clonotype was detected ten times or more. This chain uses TRBV12-3 or TRBV12-4 with TRBJ1-3, with unresolved D. The CDR3 length is 16 residues. V lost 5 bases and J lost 0, with 14 bases in between. CDR3 region: CASSAAVMGSGNTIYF. The CDR3 bases are TGTGCCAGCAGTGCGGCGGTGATGGGCTCTGGAAACACCATATATTTT.

This clonotype was found many times. The chain is built from TRBV5-1 and TRBJ1-1; D gene unclear. The CDR3 contains 12 residues. The ends were cut back, 3 bases at V and 9 bases at J, with 12 bases in the middle. Germline assignment: CDR1 SGHRS and CDR2 YFSETQ. The CDR3 nucleotides are TGCGCCAGCAGCTCAAGCCCCGGAAAAGCTTTCTTT. It encodes CASSSSPGKAFF. Supplemented by reference TRBV5-1 and TRBJ1-1, the full variable domain reads KAGVTQTPRYLIKTRGQQVTLSCSPISGHRSVSWYQQTPGQGLQFLFEYFSETQRNKGNFPGRFSGRQFSNSRSEMNVSTLELGDSALYLCASSSSPGKAFFGQGTRLTVV.

In its sample, this clonotype was seen many times. This chain uses TRBV30 with TRBJ2-7, with TRBD2 as a possible D gene (5 bases). The CDR3 is 13 residues long. Germline V gives CDR1 GTSNPN, CDR2 SVGIG (reference sequence). V shed 4 bases and J shed 3 bases, with 13 bases lying between them. CDR3 coding DNA: TGTGCCTGGACCCGCGGGCAGGTCTACGAGCAGTACTTC. This sequence encodes CAWTRGQVYEQYF. Combining the CDR3 with reference TRBV30 and TRBJ2-7 gives the whole variable domain SQTIHQWPATLVQPVGSPLSLECTVEGTSNPNLYWYRQAAGRGLQLLFYSVGIGQISSEVPQNLSASRPQDRQFILSSKKLLLSDSGFYLCAWTRGQVYEQYFGPGTRLTVT.

This clonotype was seen only a few times. This sequence joins TRBV6-5 and TRBJ2-7; possibly TRBD2 for D (5 bases). CDR1 is MNHEY, CDR2 SVGAGI, per germline. The CDR3 loop spans 15 amino acids. V was clipped by 4 bases and J by 2 bases, with 15 bases between them. The DNA of the CDR3 is TGTGCCAGCAGTTCCACCGAAACGCGGGCCTACGAGCAGTACTTC. This gives the protein CASSSTETRAYEQYF.

The chain is built from TRBV12-3 or TRBV12-4 and TRBJ2-7, with 16 bases aligning to TRBD2. The CDR3 has 16 amino acids. V dropped 3 bases and J dropped 7; count of bases not matched to a gene: 6. The CDR3 bases are TGTGCCAGCAGTTTCGGGACTAGCGGGGGGGCTGGGGAGCAGTACTTC. As protein: CASSFGTSGGAGEQYF.

V and J are TRBV6-1 and TRBJ1-5; D might be TRBD1 (5 bases). Trimming stripped 6 bases from V and 6 bases from J, with 15 bases between. Germline CDR1 is MNHNS and CDR2 is SASEGT. The CDR3 extends over 14 amino acids. In DNA, the CDR3 is TGTGCCAGCAGACCCCAGGGTTCAGGTCAGCCCCAGCATTTT. This sequence encodes CASRPQGSGQPQHF.

This clonotype was counted ten times or more. The gene calls are TRBV12-3 or TRBV12-4 and TRBJ2-2; 10 positions agree with TRBD1. This CDR3 has 16 residues. V lost 6 bases, J lost 4 bases, and 8 bases stayed unmatched. CDR3 sequence reads: CASRRAGQGFTGELFF. CDR3 sequence (DNA): TGTGCCAGCAGACGGGCGGGACAGGGGTTCACCGGGGAGCTGTTTTTT.